This T cell receptor (beta chain) was obtained from a study of blood T cells in healthy people across ages. Study-wide findings and caveats: Those diversity estimates obtained from one million T cells were thought to be underestimates. When set beside aged donors, long-lived donors presented more naive CD4+ cells and higher diversity. Donor CMV status was unknown, possibly confounding expanded clonotype changes.

Note on this clonotype: Its antigen remains unknown.

The V gene lost 4 bases and the J gene lost 5 bases, with 8 bases spanning the gap. This CDR3 is built from 13 residues. Per germline, CDR1 SGHTA and CDR2 FQGNSA. Alongside a J-beta primer mix, a sample-barcoded 5' primer served in a second PCR lasting about 7 to 11 cycles. TCRdb fed the 5' RACE reads into MiXCR, producing one record per CDR3 protein. This table holds approximately 2,000,000 distinct CDR3 sequences, 30% to 40% found once. The receptor was isolated from a human donor in good health. This chain links TRBV7-2 with TRBJ2-2; D is ambiguous. The sequencing input was blood. The CDR3 coding sequence is TGTGCCAGCAGCTCGCAGAGGACCGGGGAGCTGTTTTTT. This gives the protein CASSSQRTGELFF.